This T cell receptor (beta chain) was recovered during a study of radiotherapy plus CTLA-4 blockade in lung cancer. Whole-study findings and limits: In blood, tumor-derived TCR clones expanded after radiotherapy plus ipilimumab.

Worth noting for this clone: The target antigen is unknown. At one boundary the junction diverges from the germline segment, which might be a read error. Other DNA variants within this sample encode the same CDR3.

Each patient with chemo-refractory metastatic non-small-cell lung cancer was treated with focal radiation plus CTLA-4 blockade using ipilimumab. Sequencing used immunoSEQ multiplex PCR; TCRdb keeps in-frame clones, though not all of them. The sample consists of approximately 75,000 clones, around 80% of them appearing once. The sequenced sample was peripheral blood, obtained from a patient treated with radiotherapy plus ipilimumab. The clonotype originates from a human donor with non-small cell lung cancer who had a complete response to radiotherapy plus ipilimumab.

The chain's CDR3 is CASSESGTSGIYEQYF. Here the CDR3 DNA reads TGCGCCAGCAGTGAGTCAGGGACTAGCGGGATCTACGAGCAGTATTTC. The chain uses TRBV10-1 and TRBJ2-7; TRBD2 aligns across 13 bases. The CDR3 covers 16 residues. CDR1 is WNHNN and CDR2 is SYGVQD in the germline V gene (reference sequence).